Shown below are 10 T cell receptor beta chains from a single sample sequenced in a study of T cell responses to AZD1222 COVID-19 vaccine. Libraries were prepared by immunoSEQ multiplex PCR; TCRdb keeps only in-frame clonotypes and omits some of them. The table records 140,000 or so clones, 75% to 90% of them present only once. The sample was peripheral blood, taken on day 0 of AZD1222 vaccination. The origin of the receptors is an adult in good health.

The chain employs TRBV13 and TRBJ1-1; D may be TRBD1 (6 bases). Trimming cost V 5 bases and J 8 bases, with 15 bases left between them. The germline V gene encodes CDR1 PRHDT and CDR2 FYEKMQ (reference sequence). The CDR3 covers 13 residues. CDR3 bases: TGTGCCAGCAGCCCCCGGGACACCCCGGAAGCTTTCTTT. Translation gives CASSPRDTPEAFF. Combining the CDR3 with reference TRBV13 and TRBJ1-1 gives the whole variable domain AAGVIQSPRHLIKEKRETATLKCYPIPRHDTVYWYQQGPGQDPQFLISFYEKMQSDKGSIPDRFSAQQFSDYHSELNMSSLELGDSALYFCASSPRDTPEAFFGQGTRLTVV.

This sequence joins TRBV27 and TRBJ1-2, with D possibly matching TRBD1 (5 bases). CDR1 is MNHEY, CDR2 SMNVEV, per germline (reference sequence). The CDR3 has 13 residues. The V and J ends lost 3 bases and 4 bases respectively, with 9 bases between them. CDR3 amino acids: CASSLGLSYGYTF. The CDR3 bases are TGTGCCAGCAGTTTGGGACTGAGCTATGGCTACACCTTC.

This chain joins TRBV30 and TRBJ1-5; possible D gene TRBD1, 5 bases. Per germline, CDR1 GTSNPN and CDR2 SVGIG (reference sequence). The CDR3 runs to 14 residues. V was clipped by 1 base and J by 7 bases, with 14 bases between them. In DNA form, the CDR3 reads TGTGCCTGGAGTGCGGACACGGGTAGACAGCCCCAGCATTTT. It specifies CAWSADTGRQPQHF.

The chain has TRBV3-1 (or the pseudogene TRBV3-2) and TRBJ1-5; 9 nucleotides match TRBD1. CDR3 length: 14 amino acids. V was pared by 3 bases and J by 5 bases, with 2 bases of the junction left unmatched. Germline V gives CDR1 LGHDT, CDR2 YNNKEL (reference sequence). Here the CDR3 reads CASSQGQGYQPQHF. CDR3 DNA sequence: TGTGCCAGCAGCCAGGGACAGGGATATCAGCCCCAGCATTTT.

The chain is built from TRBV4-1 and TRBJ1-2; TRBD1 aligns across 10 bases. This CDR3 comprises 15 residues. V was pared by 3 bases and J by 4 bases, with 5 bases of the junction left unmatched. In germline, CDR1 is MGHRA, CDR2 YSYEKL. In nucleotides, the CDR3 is TGCGCCAGCAGCCAGAGACAGGGGGCGGCCTATGGCTACACCTTC. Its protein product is CASSQRQGAAYGYTF.

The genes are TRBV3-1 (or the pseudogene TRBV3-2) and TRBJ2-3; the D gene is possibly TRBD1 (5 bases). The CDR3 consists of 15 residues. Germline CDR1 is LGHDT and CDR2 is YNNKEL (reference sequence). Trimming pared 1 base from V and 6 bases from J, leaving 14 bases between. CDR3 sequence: CASSQVGAMGDTQYF. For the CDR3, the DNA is TGTGCCAGCAGCCAAGTAGGGGCTATGGGGGATACGCAGTATTTT.

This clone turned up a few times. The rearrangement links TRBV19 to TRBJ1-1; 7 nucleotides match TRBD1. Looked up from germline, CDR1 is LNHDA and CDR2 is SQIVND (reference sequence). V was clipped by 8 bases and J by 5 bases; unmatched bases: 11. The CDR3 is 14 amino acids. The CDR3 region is CASRGNQGVTEAFF. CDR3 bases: TGTGCCAGTCGAGGGAATCAGGGGGTTACTGAAGCTTTCTTT. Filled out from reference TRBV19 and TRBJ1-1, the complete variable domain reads DGGITQSPKYLFRKEGQNVTLSCEQNLNHDAMYWYRQDPGQGLRLIYYSQIVNDFQKGDIAEGYSVSREKKESFPLTVTSAQKNPTAFYLCASRGNQGVTEAFFGQGTRLTVV.

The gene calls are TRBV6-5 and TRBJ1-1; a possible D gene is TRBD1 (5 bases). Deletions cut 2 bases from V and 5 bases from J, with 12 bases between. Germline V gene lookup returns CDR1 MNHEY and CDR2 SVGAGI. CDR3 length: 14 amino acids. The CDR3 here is CASSYVGARTEAFF. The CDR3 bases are TGTGCCAGCAGTTACGTCGGGGCGAGGACTGAAGCTTTCTTT.

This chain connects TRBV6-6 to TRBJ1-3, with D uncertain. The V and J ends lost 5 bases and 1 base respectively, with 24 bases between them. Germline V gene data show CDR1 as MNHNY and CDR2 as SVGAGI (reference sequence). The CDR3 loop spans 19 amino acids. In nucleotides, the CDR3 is TGTGCCAGCAGTCTCTTTGGACGGACGATGGGAAGGTCTGGAAACACCATATATTTT. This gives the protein CASSLFGRTMGRSGNTIYF.

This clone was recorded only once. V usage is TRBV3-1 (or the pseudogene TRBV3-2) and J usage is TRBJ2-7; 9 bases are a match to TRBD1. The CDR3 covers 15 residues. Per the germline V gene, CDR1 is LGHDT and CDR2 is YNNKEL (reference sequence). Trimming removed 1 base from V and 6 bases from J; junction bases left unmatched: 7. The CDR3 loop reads CASSQGTGAYVEQYF. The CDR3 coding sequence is TGTGCCAGCAGCCAAGGGACAGGGGCCTACGTCGAGCAGTACTTC.